The 2 T cell receptor beta chains below were found in one sample sequenced in a study of breast tumors, draining lymph nodes, adjacent tissues. The lymph nodes were axillary draining lymph nodes from breast cancer patients. TCRdb re-analysed the multiplex PCR reads in MiXCR, keeping a single row per CDR3 protein. The table includes 290,000 or so distinct CDR3 sequences, roughly 31% detected once. Sequencing was done on a sample of axillary lymph node tissue. The receptor set was obtained from a female donor with breast cancer. Some clones in this sample may be carry-over from other donors' samples.

This clonotype came up many times. This rearrangement joins TRBV5-6 to TRBJ2-3; D is perhaps TRBD2 (5 bases). The CDR3 runs 16 residues. The germline V and J ends were trimmed by 0 bases and 1 base, with 12 bases remaining between them. Germline V lookup: CDR1 SGHDT, CDR2 YYEEEE. DNA of the CDR3: TGTGCCAGCAGCTTGGAACGTCGGGAAGGCACAGATACGCAGTATTTT. It yields the protein CASSLERREGTDTQYF.

About this clonotype: Likely a read error: the CDR3 ends without its conserved phenylalanine or tryptophan. The limits of the CDR3 on the DNA are not certain, so only TCRdb's listed CDR3 is given. This chain links TRBV14 with TRBJ1-2; no check of the table's D call, TRBD1, against the DNA was made. The CDR3 spans 13 amino acids, including both terminal residues. CDR1 and CDR2 (germline): SGHDN, FVKESK. CDR3: CASSLGRAYGSPS.